Sequencing of this T cell receptor beta chain was carried out in a study of monozygotic twins with inflammatory bowel disease. Study-wide findings and caveats: No repertoire similarity difference was seen between concordant and discordant twins; power was possibly limited.

The CDR3 sequence is 14 residues long. CDR1 and CDR2 (germline): LGHNT, FRNRAP. Per individual sample, eight separate reactions were used to make cDNA. With the 5' RACE reads reprocessed, TCRdb shows one record per CDR3 protein and no DNA. The sample data list fewer than 150,000 distinct CDR3 sequences. About this clonotype itself: Its antigen is as yet unknown.

The sequence derives from a human donor with ulcerative colitis or Crohn's disease, or a healthy co-twin of an affected twin (not recorded which). Source material: blood. The V and J genes are TRBV12-5 and TRBJ2-1; the D call from TCRdb, TRBD1, cannot be confirmed without DNA. The CDR3 protein is CASGLHRGLDEQFF.